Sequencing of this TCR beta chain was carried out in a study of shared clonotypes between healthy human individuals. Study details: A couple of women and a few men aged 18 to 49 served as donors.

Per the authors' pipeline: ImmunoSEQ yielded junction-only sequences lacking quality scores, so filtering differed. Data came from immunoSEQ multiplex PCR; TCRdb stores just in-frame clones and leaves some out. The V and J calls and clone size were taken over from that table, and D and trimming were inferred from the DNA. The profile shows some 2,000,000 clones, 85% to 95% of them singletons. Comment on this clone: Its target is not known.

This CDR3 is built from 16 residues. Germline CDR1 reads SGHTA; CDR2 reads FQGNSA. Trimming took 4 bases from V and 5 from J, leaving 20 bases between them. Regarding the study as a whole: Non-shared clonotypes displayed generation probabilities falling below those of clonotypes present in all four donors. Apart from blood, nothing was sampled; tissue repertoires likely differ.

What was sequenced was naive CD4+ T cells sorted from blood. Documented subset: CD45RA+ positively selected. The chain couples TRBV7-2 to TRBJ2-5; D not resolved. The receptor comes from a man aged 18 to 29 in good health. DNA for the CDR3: TGTGCCAGCAGCTCCTCTGCAAGCCCCACCCTTGAGACCCAGTACTTC. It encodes CASSSSASPTLETQYF.